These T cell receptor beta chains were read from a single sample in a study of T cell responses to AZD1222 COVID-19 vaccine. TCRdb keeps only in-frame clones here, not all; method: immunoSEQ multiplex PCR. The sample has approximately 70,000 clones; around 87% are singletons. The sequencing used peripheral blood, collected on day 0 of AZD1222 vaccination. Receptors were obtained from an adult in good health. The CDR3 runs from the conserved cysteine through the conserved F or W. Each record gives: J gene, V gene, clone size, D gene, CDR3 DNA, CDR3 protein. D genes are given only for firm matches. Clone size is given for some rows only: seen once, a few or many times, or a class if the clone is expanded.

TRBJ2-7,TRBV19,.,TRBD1,TGTGCCAGTAGTTTCAGACAGGGGTGGGAGCAGTACTTC,CASSFRQGWEQYF
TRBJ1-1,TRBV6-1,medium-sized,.,TGTGCCAGCAGTGACTGGACAACCCTGAACACTGAAGCTTTCTTT,CASSDWTTLNTEAFF
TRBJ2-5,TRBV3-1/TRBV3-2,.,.,TGTGCCAGCAGCCAAGGAGAGACCCAGTACTTC,CASSQGETQYF
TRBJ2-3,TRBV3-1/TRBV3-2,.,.,TGTGCCAGCAGCTCCCAAGGGAGGGGGGCAGATACGCAGTATTTT,CASSSQGRGADTQYF
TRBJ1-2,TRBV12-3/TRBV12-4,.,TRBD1,TGTGCCAGCAGTCGGACAGGGACTTGGAGCTACACCTTC,CASSRTGTWSYTF
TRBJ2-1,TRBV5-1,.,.,TGCGCCAGCAGCCTAGCACCAGGGATGTTGGGCAATGAGCAGTTCTTC,CASSLAPGMLGNEQFF
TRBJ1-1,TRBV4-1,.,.,TGCGCCAGCAGCCTATTTGGGTCGGCGAACACTGAAGCTTTCTTT,CASSLFGSANTEAFF
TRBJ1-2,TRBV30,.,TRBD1,TGTGCCTGGAGTAAAGCGACAGGGGACAGGTTCTTC,CAWSKATGDRFF
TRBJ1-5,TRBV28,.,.,TGTGCCAGCAGTACCCCAGGGTGGCATCAGCCCCAGCATTTT,CASSTPGWHQPQHF
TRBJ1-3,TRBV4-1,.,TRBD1,TGCGCCAGCAGCCAAGAAAGGACAGGGATCGGATCTGGAAACACCATATATTTT,CASSQERTGIGSGNTIYF
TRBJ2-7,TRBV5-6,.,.,TGTGCCAGCAGCTTGTACGGGATTATAAGCTTC,CASSLYGIISF
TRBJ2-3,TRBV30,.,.,TGTGCCGGCGATAGAGGAGATACGCAGTATTTT,CAGDRGDTQYF
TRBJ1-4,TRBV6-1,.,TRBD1,TGTGCCAGCAGTGCCGGACAGGGCGGGGGTAATGAAAAACTGTTTTTT,CASSAGQGGGNEKLFF
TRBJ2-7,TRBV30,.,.,TGTGCCTGGAGTGTACTGGGGTACGAGCAGTACTTC,CAWSVLGYEQYF
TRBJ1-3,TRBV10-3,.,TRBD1,TGTGCCATATGGGACAGGGGACCTGGAAACACCATATATTTT,CAIWDRGPGNTIYF
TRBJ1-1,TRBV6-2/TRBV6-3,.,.,TGTGCCAGCAGTTCTGGACGGTCGAACACTGAAGCTTTCTTT,CASSSGRSNTEAFF
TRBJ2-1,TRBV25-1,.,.,TGTGCCAGCAGTGAATGGGGGGGCGAGTATGAGCAGTTCTTC,CASSEWGGEYEQFF
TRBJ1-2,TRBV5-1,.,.,TGCGCCAGCAGCTTGACAGCTAACTATGGCTACACCTTC,CASSLTANYGYTF
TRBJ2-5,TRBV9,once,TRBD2,TGTGCCAGCAGTGAGAGCGGGGGGGCTGTGACCCAGTACTTC,CASSESGGAVTQYF
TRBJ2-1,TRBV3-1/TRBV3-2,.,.,TGTGCCAGCAGCCAACAGCCGGTTATGGATGAGCAGTTCTTC,CASSQQPVMDEQFF
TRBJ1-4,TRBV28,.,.,TGTGCCAGCAGTTTCCCGGACAGACTTTATGAAAAACTGTTTTTT,CASSFPDRLYEKLFF
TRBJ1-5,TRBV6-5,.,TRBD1,TGTGCCAGCAGTTACTCGGGGACAGGGGGTCAGCCCCAGCATTTT,CASSYSGTGGQPQHF
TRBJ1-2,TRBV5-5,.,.,TGTGCCAGCAGCTTGGACCCGGGGCGCTATGGCTACACCTTC,CASSLDPGRYGYTF
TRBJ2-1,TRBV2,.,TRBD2,TGTGCCAGCAGTGGTAGCGGGGGTCGGGAGCAGTTCTTC,CASSGSGGREQFF
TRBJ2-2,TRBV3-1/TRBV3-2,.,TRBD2,TGTGCCAGCAGCCAAGGGGCTAGCGGGGGGACGAACTCCGGGGAGCTGTTTTTT,CASSQGASGGTNSGELFF
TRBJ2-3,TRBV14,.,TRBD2,TGTGCCAGCAGCCAATCTCCTTGGACGGGGGGACATACGCAGTATTTT,CASSQSPWTGGHTQYF
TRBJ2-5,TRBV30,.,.,TGTGCCTCCGGGTCCAAAGAGACCCAGTACTTC,CASGSKETQYF
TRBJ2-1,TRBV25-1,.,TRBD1,TGTGCCAGCAGTGTGTCAGGGGGCTATGAGCAGTTCTTC,CASSVSGGYEQFF
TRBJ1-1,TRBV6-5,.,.,TGTGCCAGCAGTTACGCCCCACCGAAGGGTACTGAAGCTTTCTTT,CASSYAPPKGTEAFF
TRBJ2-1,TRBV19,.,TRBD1,TGTGCCAGTAGTGACCGGGACAGGTACAATGAGCAGTTCTTC,CASSDRDRYNEQFF
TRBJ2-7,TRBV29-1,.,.,TGCAGCGTTGCTCACGGAAACTACGAGCAGTACTTC,CSVAHGNYEQYF
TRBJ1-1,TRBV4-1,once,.,TGCGCCAGCAGCCAGTTCATAACAGGGTTTGGAACTGAAGCTTTCTTT,CASSQFITGFGTEAFF
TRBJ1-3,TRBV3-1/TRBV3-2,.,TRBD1,TGTGCCAGCAGCCAATACTGGACAGGGGTTGGAAACACCATATATTTT,CASSQYWTGVGNTIYF
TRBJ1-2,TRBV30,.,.,TGTGCCTGGAGTGTCGGCAGAAACTATGGCTACACCTTC,CAWSVGRNYGYTF
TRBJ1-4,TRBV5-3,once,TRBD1,TGTGCCAGAAGCTTGGTCGACAGGGTTAAAACTAATGAAAAACTGTTTTTT,CARSLVDRVKTNEKLFF
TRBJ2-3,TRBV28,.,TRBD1,TGTGCCAGCAGTTTCACAGGACAGGGGGGGGATACGCAGTATTTT,CASSFTGQGGDTQYF
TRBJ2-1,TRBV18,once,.,TGTGCCAGCGGGGGCAATGAGCAGTTCTTC,CASGGNEQFF
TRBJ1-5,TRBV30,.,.,TGTGCCTGGAGTGTAACCGGGCCTCAGCCCCAGCATTTT,CAWSVTGPQPQHF
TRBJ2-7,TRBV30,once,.,TGTGCCTGGAGTTCACGTCGGGGGACCGGCGAGCAGTACTTC,CAWSSRRGTGEQYF
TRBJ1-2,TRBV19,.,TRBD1,TGTGCCAGTAGTTCCAGGACAGGGGGACACTATGGCTACACCTTC,CASSSRTGGHYGYTF
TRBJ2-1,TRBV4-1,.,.,TGCGCCAGCAGCCAGCGAGGACAATTGGGTTACAATGAGCAGTTCTTC,CASSQRGQLGYNEQFF
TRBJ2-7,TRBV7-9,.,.,TGTGCCAGCAGCACGGGGTACGAGCAGTACTTC,CASSTGYEQYF
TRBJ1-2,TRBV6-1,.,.,TGTGCCAGCAGTGATGGAAGGGGGTATGGCTACACCTTC,CASSDGRGYGYTF
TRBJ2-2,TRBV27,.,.,TGTGCCAGCAGTTTAATCCTAGACGGGGAGCTGTTTTTT,CASSLILDGELFF
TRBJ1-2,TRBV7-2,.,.,TGTGCCAGCAGCTTAAGCGCGTCTCAAGATCTGTCTGGCTACACCTTC,CASSLSASQDLSGYTF
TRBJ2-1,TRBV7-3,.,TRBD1,TGTGCCAGCAGCGCCAGATCCGGGACAGGATACAATGAGCAGTTCTTC,CASSARSGTGYNEQFF
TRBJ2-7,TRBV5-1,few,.,TGCGCCAGCAGCGGGCACGCGGACGAGCAGTACTTC,CASSGHADEQYF
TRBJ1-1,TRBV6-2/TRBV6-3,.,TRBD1,TGTGCCAGCAGTTACTCAGGACAGGGGAACACTGAAGCTTTCTTT,CASSYSGQGNTEAFF
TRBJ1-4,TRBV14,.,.,TGTGCCAGCAGCCAAGATACAGAGGCCCGAAATGAAGCAGCCGGAAAACTGTTTTTT,CASSQDTEARNEAAGKLFF
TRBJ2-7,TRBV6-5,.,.,TGTGCCAGCAGTTCGACCGAACAATACGAGCAGTACTTC,CASSSTEQYEQYF
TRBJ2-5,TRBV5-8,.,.,TGTGCCAGCAGCTTGGGGGGGACTTCCCAAGAGACCCAGTACTTC,CASSLGGTSQETQYF
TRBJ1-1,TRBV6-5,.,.,TGTGCCAGCAGTTTTAGAGAAAACACTGAAGCTTTCTTT,CASSFRENTEAFF